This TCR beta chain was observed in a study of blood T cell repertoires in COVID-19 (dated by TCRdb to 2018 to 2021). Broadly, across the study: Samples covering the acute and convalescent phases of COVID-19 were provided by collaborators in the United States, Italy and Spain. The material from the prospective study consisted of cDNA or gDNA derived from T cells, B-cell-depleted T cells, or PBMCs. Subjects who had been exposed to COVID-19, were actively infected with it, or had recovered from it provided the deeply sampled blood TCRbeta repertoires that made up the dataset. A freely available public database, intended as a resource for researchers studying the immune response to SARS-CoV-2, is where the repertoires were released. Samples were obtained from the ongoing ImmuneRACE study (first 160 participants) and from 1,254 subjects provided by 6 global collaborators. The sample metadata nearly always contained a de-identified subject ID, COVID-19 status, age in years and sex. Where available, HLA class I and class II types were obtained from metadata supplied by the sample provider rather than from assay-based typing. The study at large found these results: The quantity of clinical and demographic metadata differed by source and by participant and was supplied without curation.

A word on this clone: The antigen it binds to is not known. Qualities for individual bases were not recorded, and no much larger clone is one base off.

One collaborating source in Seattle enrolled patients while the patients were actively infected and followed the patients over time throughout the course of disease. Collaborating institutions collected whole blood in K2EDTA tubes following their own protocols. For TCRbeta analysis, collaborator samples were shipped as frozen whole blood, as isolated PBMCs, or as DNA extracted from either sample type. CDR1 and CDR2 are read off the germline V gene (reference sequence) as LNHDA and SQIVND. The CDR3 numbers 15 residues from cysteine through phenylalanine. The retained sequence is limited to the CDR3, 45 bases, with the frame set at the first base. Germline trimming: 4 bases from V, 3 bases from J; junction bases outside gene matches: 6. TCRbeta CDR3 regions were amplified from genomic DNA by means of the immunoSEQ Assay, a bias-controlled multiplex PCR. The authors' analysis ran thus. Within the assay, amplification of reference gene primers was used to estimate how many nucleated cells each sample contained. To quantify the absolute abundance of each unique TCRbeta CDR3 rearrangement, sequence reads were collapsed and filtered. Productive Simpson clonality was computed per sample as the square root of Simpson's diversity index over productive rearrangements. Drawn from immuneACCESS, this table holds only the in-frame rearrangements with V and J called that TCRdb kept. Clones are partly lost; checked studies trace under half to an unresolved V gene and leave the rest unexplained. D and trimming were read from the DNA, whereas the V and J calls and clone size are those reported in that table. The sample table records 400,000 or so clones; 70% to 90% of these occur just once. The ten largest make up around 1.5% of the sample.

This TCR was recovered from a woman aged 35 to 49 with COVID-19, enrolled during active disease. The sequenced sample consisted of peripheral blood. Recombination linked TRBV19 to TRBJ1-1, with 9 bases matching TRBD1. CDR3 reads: CASSTLTGGDTEAFF. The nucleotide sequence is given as TGTGCCAGTAGTACCCTGACAGGGGGTGACACTGAAGCTTTCTTT. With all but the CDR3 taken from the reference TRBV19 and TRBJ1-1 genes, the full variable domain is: DGGITQSPKYLFRKEGQNVTLSCEQNLNHDAMYWYRQDPGQGLRLIYYSQIVNDFQKGDIAEGYSVSREKKESFPLTVTSAQKNPTAFYLCASSTLTGGDTEAFFGQGTRLTVV.